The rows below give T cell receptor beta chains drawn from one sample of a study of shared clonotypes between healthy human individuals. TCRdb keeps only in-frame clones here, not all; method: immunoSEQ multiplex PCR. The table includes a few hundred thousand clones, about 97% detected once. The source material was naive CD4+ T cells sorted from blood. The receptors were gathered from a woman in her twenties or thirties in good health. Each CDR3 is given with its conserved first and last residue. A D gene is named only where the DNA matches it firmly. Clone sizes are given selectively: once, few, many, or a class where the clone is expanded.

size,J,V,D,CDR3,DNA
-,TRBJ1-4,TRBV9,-,CASSGDGISTNEKLFF,TGTGCCAGCAGCGGGGACGGGATTTCAACTAATGAAAAACTGTTTTTT
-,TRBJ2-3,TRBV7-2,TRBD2,CASSLFSGSGRDTQYF,TGTGCCAGCAGCTTATTTAGCGGGAGCGGTCGAGATACGCAGTATTTT
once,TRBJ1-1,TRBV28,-,CASSSKTGRLTEAFF,TGTGCCAGCAGTTCCAAGACAGGTCGGTTGACTGAAGCTTTCTTT
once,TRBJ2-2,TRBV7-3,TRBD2,CASSLMSPTSGSTGELFF,TGTGCCAGCAGCTTAATGAGCCCGACTAGCGGGAGCACCGGGGAGCTGTTTTTT
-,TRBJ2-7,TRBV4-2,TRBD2,CASSQEVTSGPSYEQYF,TGTGCCAGCAGCCAAGAGGTGACTAGCGGGCCTTCCTACGAGCAGTACTTC
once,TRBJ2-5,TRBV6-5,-,CASSSQETQYF,TGTGCCAGCAGTTCGCAAGAGACCCAGTACTTC
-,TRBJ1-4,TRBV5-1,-,CASSLRGGPDEKLFF,TGCGCCAGCAGCCTCCGGGGGGGGCCGGATGAAAAACTGTTTTTT
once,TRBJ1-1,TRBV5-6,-,CASSLTGNTEAFF,TGTGCCAGCAGCTTAACAGGGAACACTGAAGCTTTCTTT
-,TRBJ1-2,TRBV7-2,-,CASSLAGDPGYTF,TGTGCCAGCAGCTTAGCTGGGGACCCTGGCTACACCTTC
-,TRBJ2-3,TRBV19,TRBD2,CASNPQALGTSGSSDTQYF,TGTGCCAGTAACCCTCAGGCCCTAGGGACTAGCGGGAGTTCAGATACGCAGTATTTT
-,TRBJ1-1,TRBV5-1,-,CASSLGEGSTEAFF,TGCGCCAGCAGCTTGGGGGAGGGAAGTACTGAAGCTTTCTTT
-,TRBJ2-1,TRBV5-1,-,CASSLAGETYNEQFF,TGCGCCAGCAGCTTGGCCGGCGAAACCTACAATGAGCAGTTCTTC
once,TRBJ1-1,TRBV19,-,CASSIPGQWNTEAFF,TGTGCCAGTAGCATACCGGGACAATGGAACACTGAAGCTTTCTTT
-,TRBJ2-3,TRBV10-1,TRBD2,CASSDRLAGADTQYF,TGCGCCAGCAGTGACCGGCTAGCGGGAGCAGATACGCAGTATTTT
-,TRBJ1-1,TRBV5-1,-,CASGVTGPHLLNTEAFF,TGCGCCAGCGGCGTCACAGGGCCTCACCTTTTGAACACTGAAGCTTTCTTT
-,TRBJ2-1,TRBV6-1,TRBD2,CASSEGLAYGEQFF,TGTGCCAGCAGTGAAGGACTAGCTTACGGTGAGCAGTTCTTC
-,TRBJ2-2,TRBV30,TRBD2,CAWKGLAGAGNTGELFF,TGTGCCTGGAAGGGACTAGCGGGAGCCGGCAACACCGGGGAGCTGTTTTTT
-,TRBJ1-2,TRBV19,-,CASSIGPINYGYTF,TGTGCCAGTAGTATTGGACCTATTAACTATGGCTACACCTTC
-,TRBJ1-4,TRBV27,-,CASSLLGEGEKLFF,TGTGCCAGCAGTTTATTAGGGGAAGGGGAAAAACTGTTTTTT
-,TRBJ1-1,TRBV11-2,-,CASSLDSGVPNTEAFF,TGTGCCAGCAGCTTAGATTCTGGGGTTCCGAACACTGAAGCTTTCTTT
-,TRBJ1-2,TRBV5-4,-,CASSLDGRGGYTF,TGTGCCAGCAGCTTGGACGGGCGAGGTGGCTACACCTTC
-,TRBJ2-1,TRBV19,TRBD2,CASKRGTSGVLYNEQFF,TGTGCCAGTAAGAGAGGGACTAGCGGGGTACTCTACAATGAGCAGTTCTTC
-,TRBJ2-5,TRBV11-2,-,CASSPTGGRVQETQYF,TGTGCCAGCAGCCCCACTGGGGGGAGAGTCCAAGAGACCCAGTACTTC
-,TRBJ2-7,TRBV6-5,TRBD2,CASSYSGEGTVLEQYF,TGTGCCAGCAGTTACTCGGGGGAGGGTACGGTGTTGGAGCAGTACTTC
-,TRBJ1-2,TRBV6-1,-,CASSEWGLSYGYTF,TGTGCCAGCAGTGAGTGGGGGCTCAGCTATGGCTACACCTTC
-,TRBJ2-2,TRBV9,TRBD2,CASSVGASGRVVDTGELFF,TGTGCCAGCAGCGTAGGAGCTAGCGGGAGGGTCGTGGACACCGGGGAGCTGTTTTTT
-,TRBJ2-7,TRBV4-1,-,CASSHGRDGNEQYF,TGCGCCAGCAGCCACGGGCGGGACGGCAACGAGCAGTACTTC
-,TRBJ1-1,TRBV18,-,CASSPRIEERAAFF,TGTGCCAGCTCACCACGAATAGAGGAAAGGGCGGCTTTCTTT
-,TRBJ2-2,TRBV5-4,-,CASSLAGVVGELFF,TGTGCCAGCAGCTTGGCCGGGGTTGTCGGGGAGCTGTTTTTT
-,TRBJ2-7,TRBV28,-,CASSSETVPYEQYF,TGTGCCAGCAGTTCAGAGACTGTACCCTACGAGCAGTACTTC
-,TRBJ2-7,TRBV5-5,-,CASRQSGRVSYEQYF,TGTGCCAGCAGACAATCGGGTAGGGTCTCCTACGAGCAGTACTTC
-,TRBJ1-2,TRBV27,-,CASSMTGNYGYTF,TGTGCCAGCAGCATGACGGGAAACTATGGCTACACCTTC
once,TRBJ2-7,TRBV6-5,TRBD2,CASRNGLAGEEQYF,TGTGCCAGCAGAAACGGACTAGCGGGTGAGGAGCAGTACTTC
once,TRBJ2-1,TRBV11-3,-,CASSKMGTAPNEQFF,TGTGCCAGCAGCAAGATGGGGACTGCCCCGAATGAGCAGTTCTTC
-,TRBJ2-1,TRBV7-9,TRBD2,CASSLGTSGYNEQFF,TGTGCCAGCAGCTTAGGGACTAGCGGGTACAATGAGCAGTTCTTC
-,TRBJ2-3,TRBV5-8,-,CASSLLTRSDSTDTQYF,TGTGCCAGCAGCTTGTTGACTAGATCCGATAGCACAGATACGCAGTATTTT
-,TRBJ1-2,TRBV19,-,CASSPSPHPGGYGYTF,TGTGCCAGTAGTCCGAGCCCTCACCCCGGAGGCTATGGCTACACCTTC
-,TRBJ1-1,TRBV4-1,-,CASSLAGGGEAFF,TGCGCCAGCAGCCTTGCTGGGGGGGGTGAAGCTTTCTTT
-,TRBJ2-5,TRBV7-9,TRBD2,CASSLAWTSGVQETQYF,TGTGCCAGCAGCTTAGCGTGGACTAGCGGGGTTCAAGAGACCCAGTACTTC
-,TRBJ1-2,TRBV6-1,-,CASGRAGGDYGYTF,TGTGCCAGCGGCCGGGCCGGGGGGGACTATGGCTACACCTTC
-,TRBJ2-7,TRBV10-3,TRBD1,CAISADRSSYEQYF,TGTGCCATCAGTGCGGACAGGAGCTCCTACGAGCAGTACTTC
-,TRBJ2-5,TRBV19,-,CASSMSTETQYF,TGTGCCAGTAGTATGTCAACGGAGACCCAGTACTTC
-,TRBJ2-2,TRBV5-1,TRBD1,CASSIRTGWDGELFF,TGCGCCAGCAGCATACGGACAGGGTGGGACGGGGAGCTGTTTTTT
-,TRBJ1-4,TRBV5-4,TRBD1,CASNTGGAGEKLFF,TGTGCCAGCAACACAGGGGGCGCAGGGGAAAAACTGTTTTTT
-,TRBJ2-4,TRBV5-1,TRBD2,CASSLNSGGKNIQYF,TGCGCCAGCAGCCTCAATAGCGGGGGCAAAAACATTCAGTACTTC
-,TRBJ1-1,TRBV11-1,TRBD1,CASSRDRDTEAFF,TGTGCCAGCAGCCGGGACAGGGACACTGAAGCTTTCTTT
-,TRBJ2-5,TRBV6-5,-,CASSSTYQETQYF,TGTGCCAGCAGTTCCACGTACCAAGAGACCCAGTACTTC
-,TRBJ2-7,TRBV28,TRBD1,CASSPDRVPINEQYF,TGTGCCAGCAGCCCAGACAGGGTGCCTATCAACGAGCAGTACTTC
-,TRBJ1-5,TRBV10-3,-,CAISESGGGQPQHF,TGTGCCATCAGTGAGTCCGGGGGCGGGCAGCCCCAGCATTTT
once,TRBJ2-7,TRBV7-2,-,CASSSRVVSYEQYF,TGTGCCAGCAGCTCGCGGGTGGTTTCCTACGAGCAGTACTTC
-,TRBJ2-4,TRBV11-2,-,CASSLGFRATIQYF,TGTGCCAGCAGCTTAGGGTTCCGGGCGACCATTCAGTACTTC
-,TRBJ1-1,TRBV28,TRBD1,CASSLYKWTGENTEAFF,TGTGCCAGCAGTTTATATAAATGGACAGGGGAGAACACTGAAGCTTTCTTT
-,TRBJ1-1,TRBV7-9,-,CASSQTGSRNTEAFF,TGTGCCAGCAGCCAAACCGGGAGTAGGAACACTGAAGCTTTCTTT
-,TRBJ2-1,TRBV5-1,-,CASSLVGSDNEQFF,TGCGCCAGCAGCTTGGTAGGAAGTGACAATGAGCAGTTCTTC
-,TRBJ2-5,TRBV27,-,CVSQGTALQETQYF,TGTGTCTCTCAGGGGACCGCACTCCAAGAGACCCAGTACTTC
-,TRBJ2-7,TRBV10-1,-,CASSDSGLYEQYF,TGCGCCAGCAGTGATTCCGGCTTATACGAGCAGTACTTC
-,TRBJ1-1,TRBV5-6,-,CASSFQTEAFF,TGTGCCAGCAGCTTTCAGACTGAAGCTTTCTTT